This T cell receptor (beta chain) emerged from a study of T cell responses to AZD1222 COVID-19 vaccine. Assay used: immunoSEQ multiplex PCR; TCRdb lists only in-frame clones, some missing. The table includes tens of thousands of clones, about 90% detected once. Findings and caveats of the study: Clonal diversity may have been underestimated in mostly white British donors. Among those given AZD1222, only 6 or 7 were seropositive at baseline.

Points on this clone: The antigen is unknown.

The CDR3 has 13 residues. Trimming shortened V by 4 bases and J by 5 bases, and 11 bases separated the two germline ends. Germline V gives CDR1 SEHNR, CDR2 FQNEAQ (reference sequence). V gene TRBV7-9 combines with J gene TRBJ1-1; the D gene is possibly TRBD1 (6 bases). The receptor was isolated from an adult in good health. Sequencing used peripheral blood, obtained on day 0 of AZD1222 vaccination. CDR3 coding DNA: TGTGCCAGCAGCTCAATAGGGGGGACTGAAGCTTTCTTT. As protein: CASSSIGGTEAFF. The full variable domain, with the rest looked up from reference TRBV7-9 and TRBJ1-1, is DTGVSQNPRHKITKRGQNVTFRCDPISEHNRLYWYRQTLGQGPEFLTYFQNEAQLEKSRLLSDRFSAERPKGSFSTLEIQRTEQGDSAMYLCASSSIGGTEAFFGQGTRLTVV.